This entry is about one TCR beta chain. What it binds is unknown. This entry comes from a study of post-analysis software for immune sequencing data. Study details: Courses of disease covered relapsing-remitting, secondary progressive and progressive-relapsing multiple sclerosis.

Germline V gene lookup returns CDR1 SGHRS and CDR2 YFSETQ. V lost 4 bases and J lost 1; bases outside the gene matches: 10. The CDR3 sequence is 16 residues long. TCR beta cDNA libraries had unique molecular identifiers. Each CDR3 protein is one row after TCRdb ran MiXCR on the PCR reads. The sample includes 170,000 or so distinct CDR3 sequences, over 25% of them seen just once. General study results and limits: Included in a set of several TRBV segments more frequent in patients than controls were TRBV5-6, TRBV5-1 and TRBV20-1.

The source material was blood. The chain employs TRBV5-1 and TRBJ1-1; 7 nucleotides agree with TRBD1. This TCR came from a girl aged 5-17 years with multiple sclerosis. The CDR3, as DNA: TGCGCCAGCAGCATCACGCCAGGGGGAAAGAACACTGAAGCTTTCTTT. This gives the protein CASSITPGGKNTEAFF.